This TCR beta chain was identified during a study of blood T cell repertoires in COVID-19. Study-wide context: Samples of COVID-19 (acute and convalescent) were obtained from the United States, Italy and Spain. In each case, the material was cDNA or gDNA derived from T cells, B-cell-depleted T cells, or PBMCs.

Source study methods: Researchers report that nucleated cell counts were estimated from reference gene primer amplification. The table came from immunoSEQ multiplex PCR; TCRdb's copy has only in-frame clones and leaves some out. V, J and clone size were drawn from that table, and D and trimming were deduced from the DNA. The table records some 220,000 clones, around 85% of them present only once. The CDR3 spans 20 residues. Germline lookup yields CDR1 MNHEY and CDR2 SMNVEV (reference sequence). V was clipped by 1 base and J by 8 bases; unmatched bases: 15. The sequenced material came from peripheral blood. The chain carries TRBV27 and TRBJ2-1; 15 nucleotides agree with TRBD2. This TCR came from a woman in her sixties or seventies with active or convalescent COVID-19. The CDR3 region is CASSLFGLAGGFRDFDEQFF. The DNA of the CDR3 is TGTGCCAGCAGTTTATTTGGACTAGCGGGAGGGTTTCGGGATTTCGATGAGCAGTTCTTC.